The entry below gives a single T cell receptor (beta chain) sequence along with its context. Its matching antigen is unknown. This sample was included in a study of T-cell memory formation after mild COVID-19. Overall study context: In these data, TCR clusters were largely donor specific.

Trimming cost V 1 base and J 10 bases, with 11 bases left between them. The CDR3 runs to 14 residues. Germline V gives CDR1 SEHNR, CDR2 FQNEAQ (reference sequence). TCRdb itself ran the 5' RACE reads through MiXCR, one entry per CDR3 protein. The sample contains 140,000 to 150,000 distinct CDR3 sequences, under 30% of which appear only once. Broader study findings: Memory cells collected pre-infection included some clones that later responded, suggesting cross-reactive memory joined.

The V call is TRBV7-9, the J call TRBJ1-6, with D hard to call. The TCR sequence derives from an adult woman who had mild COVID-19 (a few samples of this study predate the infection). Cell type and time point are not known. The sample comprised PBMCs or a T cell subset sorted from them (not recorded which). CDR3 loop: CASSLEQTRSPLHF. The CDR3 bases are TGTGCCAGCAGCTTAGAACAGACACGCTCACCCCTCCACTTT.